These 30 T cell receptor beta chains were sequenced from one sample in a study of blood T cell repertoires in COVID-19 (dated by TCRdb to 2018 to 2021). The library was produced with the immunoSEQ multiplex PCR assay. Sourced from immuneACCESS, this table was stored by TCRdb with only in-frame sequences that have V and J called. A share of the clones is absent; for the studies checked, an unresolved V gene accounts for under half, and the remainder has no known explanation. In all, the sample holds 60,000 to 90,000 clones, and about 74% of those were seen once. In total, the top ten clones hold 2% to 3% of the sample. Sequenced input: peripheral blood. These receptors originate from a human donor with acute or convalescent COVID-19. The donor label of this sample is uncertain.

The gene calls are TRBV25-1 and TRBJ1-4, with D maybe TRBD1 (5 bases). The CDR3 loop spans 14 amino acids. CDR1 and CDR2 (germline): MGHDK, SYGVNS. Trimming removed 3 bases from V and 7 bases from J, with 12 bases in between. This CDR3 is CASSDSGMGEKLFF. CDR3 nucleotides: TGTGCCAGCAGTGACTCAGGGATGGGTGAAAAACTGTTTTTT.

The J gene is TRBJ1-1, the V gene TRBV19, with D hard to call. Between the trimmed V and J ends, which lost 4 bases and 3 bases, there was a span of 6 bases. Germline values: CDR1 LNHDA, CDR2 SQIVND (reference sequence). The length of the CDR3 is 12 residues. CDR3 in amino acids: CASSNSYTEAFF. In DNA form, the CDR3 reads TGTGCCAGTAGTAACAGCTACACTGAAGCTTTCTTT. The full variable domain, completed using reference TRBV19 and TRBJ1-1, is DGGITQSPKYLFRKEGQNVTLSCEQNLNHDAMYWYRQDPGQGLRLIYYSQIVNDFQKGDIAEGYSVSREKKESFPLTVTSAQKNPTAFYLCASSNSYTEAFFGQGTRLTVV.

The rearrangement links TRBV2 to TRBJ1-2, with D possibly being TRBD1 (5 bases). From germline, CDR1 is SNHLY and CDR2 FYNNEI. The V end was cut by 3 bases, the J end by 5 bases, with 13 bases between. This CDR3 has 14 residues. The CDR3 sequence: CASSERQLYYGYTF. The CDR3 DNA follows: TGTGCCAGCAGTGAGAGACAGCTGTATTATGGCTACACCTTC.

J is TRBJ1-6 and V is TRBV4-1; D is undetermined. The CDR3 runs 13 residues. Trimming took 0 bases from V and 8 from J, leaving 5 bases between them. CDR1 and CDR2 (germline): MGHRA, YSYEKL. The CDR3 DNA sequence: TGCGCCAGCAGCCAAGAGGAGGATTCACCCCTCCACTTT. Amino acid sequence: CASSQEEDSPLHF.

This chain joins TRBV7-9 and TRBJ2-5, with D tentatively TRBD2 (6 bases). CDR3 size: 14 residues. V dropped 5 bases and J dropped 1 base, with 11 bases sitting between them. Germline values: CDR1 SEHNR, CDR2 FQNEAQ (reference sequence). The CDR3 DNA reads TGTGCCAGCAGCCTCCGGGGGTCCCAAGAGACCCAGTACTTC. Its protein product is CASSLRGSQETQYF.

This clone was seen a few times. This rearrangement joins TRBV28 to TRBJ2-7; 9 bases are shared with TRBD2. Unmatched junction bases numbered 10, after V lost 5 bases and J lost 5 bases. The V gene's germline CDR1 is MDHEN and CDR2 SYDVKM. CDR3 length: 15 residues. CDR3 DNA sequence: TGTGCCAGCAGTCCTGCCGGGACTAGCAGAAACGAGCAGTACGTC. Translated: CASSPAGTSRNEQYV.

V usage is TRBV11-2 and J usage is TRBJ1-2; unclear D gene. Germline V lookup: CDR1 SGHAT, CDR2 FQNNGV. This CDR3 spans 16 amino acids. V was shortened by 2 bases and J by 0 bases, with 13 bases between the two germline ends. The DNA for the CDR3 is TGTGCCAGCAGCTTATTTACCGGGAGAGCTAACTATGGCTACACCTTC. Protein product: CASSLFTGRANYGYTF.

This clone was seen more than once but under ten times. The chain carries TRBV28 and TRBJ1-2; 8 bases agree with TRBD1. The CDR3 is 14 residues long. Germline V gives CDR1 MDHEN, CDR2 SYDVKM. V dropped 3 bases and J dropped 3; count of bases not matched to a gene: 3. The CDR3 sequence: CASSLDRADYGYTF. The CDR3 nucleotides are TGTGCCAGCAGTTTGGACAGGGCGGACTATGGCTACACCTTC.

This chain connects TRBV4-2 to TRBJ2-5; 9 bases agree with TRBD1. Germline V gene data show CDR1 as LGHNA and CDR2 as YNFKEQ. Trimming removed 0 bases from V and 4 bases from J; junction bases left unmatched: 6. The CDR3 is 16 amino acids. The DNA of the CDR3 is TGTGCCAGCAGCCAAGATCAACAGGGGGCAGGAGAGACCCAGTACTTC. Protein: CASSQDQQGAGETQYF.

The J gene is TRBJ2-7, the V gene TRBV18; D is perhaps TRBD2 (5 bases). This CDR3 has 14 amino acids. Germline CDR1 is KGHSH and CDR2 is LQKENI. Trimming pared 2 bases from V and 6 bases from J, leaving 14 bases between. The CDR3 protein is CASSPAGRVGEQYF. DNA for the CDR3: TGTGCCAGCTCACCAGCTGGGAGAGTAGGCGAGCAGTACTTC.

The chain combines TRBV18 with TRBJ1-1; the match to TRBD1 covers 7 bases. This CDR3 comprises 13 residues. V lost 2 bases to trimming and J lost 7 bases; unmatched junction nucleotides: 4. Germline V gene sequence: CDR1 KGHSH, CDR2 LQKENI. This chain's CDR3 is CASSPGTGVEAFF. DNA for the CDR3: TGTGCCAGCTCACCAGGAACAGGGGTTGAAGCTTTCTTT.

The V and J genes are TRBV24-1 and TRBJ2-1; 9 nucleotides align to TRBD1. The length of the CDR3 is 17 residues. Germline CDR1 KGHDR, CDR2 SFDVKD. The trim removed 1 base at V and 8 bases at J, leaving 11 bases unmatched. The DNA for the CDR3 is TGTGCCACCAGTGATTTCACTTCCGGGACAGGGCGGTATGAGCAGTTCTTC. Translation: CATSDFTSGTGRYEQFF.

The chain is built from TRBV19 and TRBJ2-1; 9 bases are shared with TRBD2. This CDR3 is built from 15 residues. Unmatched junction bases numbered 13, after V lost 10 bases and J lost 6 bases. In germline, CDR1 is LNHDA, CDR2 SQIVND (reference sequence). DNA of the CDR3: TGTGCCACCCAGTCGGGGCGGGAGGGCGGCAATGAGCAGTTCTTC. It yields the protein CATQSGREGGNEQFF. The variable domain in full, with the rest retrieved from reference TRBV19 and TRBJ2-1, is DGGITQSPKYLFRKEGQNVTLSCEQNLNHDAMYWYRQDPGQGLRLIYYSQIVNDFQKGDIAEGYSVSREKKESFPLTVTSAQKNPTAFYLCATQSGREGGNEQFFGPGTRLTVL.

This sequence joins TRBV28 and TRBJ1-6, with 10 bases aligning to TRBD1. Per the germline V gene, CDR1 is MDHEN and CDR2 is SYDVKM. The CDR3 is 15 residues long. The V segment lost 3 bases and the J segment 9 bases; nucleotides outside the gene matches: 5. This CDR3 reads CASSFPGTGASPLHF. The DNA of the CDR3 is TGTGCCAGCAGTTTTCCAGGGACAGGGGCTTCACCCCTCCACTTT.

The chain links TRBV19 to TRBJ1-2, with a weak D call TRBD1 (6 bases). The CDR3 has 13 residues. The ends were cut back, 5 bases at V and 10 bases at J, with 17 bases in the middle. Germline V gene sequence: CDR1 LNHDA, CDR2 SQIVND (reference sequence). In DNA form, the CDR3 reads TGTGCCAGTAGTTTCCGGGACATACTCTACTACACCTTC. Amino acid sequence: CASSFRDILYYTF.

This clone was recorded only once. The chain employs TRBV11-2 and TRBJ2-5, with D possibly being TRBD2 (6 bases). Trimming shortened V by 5 bases and J by 0 bases, and 13 bases separated the two germline ends. From germline, CDR1 is SGHAT and CDR2 FQNNGV. The CDR3 consists of 15 residues. The CDR3 spells CASSPRLGDQETQYF. CDR3 coding DNA: TGTGCCAGCAGCCCCCGACTAGGGGACCAAGAGACCCAGTACTTC.

The chain combines TRBV11-2 with TRBJ2-1; TRBD2 matches at 8 bases. Per the germline V gene, CDR1 is SGHAT and CDR2 is FQNNGV. The CDR3 spans 14 residues. After removal of 2 bases from V and 8 bases from J, the junction contained 5 bases not matched to a gene. The CDR3 nucleotides read TGTGCCAGCAGCTTAAGACTAGCGACCCATGAGCAGTTCTTC. This codes for CASSLRLATHEQFF.

This chain uses TRBV7-2 with TRBJ2-1; the D gene is possibly TRBD1 (5 bases). Trimming pared 6 bases from V and 6 bases from J, leaving 18 bases between. The germline V gene has CDR1 SGHTA and CDR2 FQGNSA. The CDR3 is made up of 15 amino acids. The CDR3 protein is CASRGVGPGGNEQFF. The CDR3 coding sequence is TGTGCCAGCAGAGGGGTCGGCCCTGGCGGCAATGAGCAGTTCTTC.

The chain has TRBV5-1 and TRBJ2-5; TRBD2 might be the D (5 bases). The CDR3 has 13 residues. V was cut by 2 bases and J by 5 bases, with 10 bases left in between. Per the germline V gene, CDR1 is SGHRS and CDR2 is YFSETQ. CDR3 loop: CASSLASTETQYF. The CDR3 DNA reads TGCGCCAGCAGCTTAGCTAGCACTGAGACCCAGTACTTC.

V usage is TRBV6-4 and J usage is TRBJ2-1; tentatively, D is TRBD2 (5 bases). CDR3 length: 17 residues. Per germline, CDR1 MRHNA and CDR2 SNTAGT. V was pared by 3 bases and J by 0 bases, with 15 bases between. The CDR3 nucleotides are TGTGCCAGCAGTGAGTGGCCCAATAGCGTCTCCTACAATGAGCAGTTCTTC. This translates into CASSEWPNSVSYNEQFF.

CDR3 DNA: TGTGCCTGGACCACCTCCTCTAGGGAAAAACTGTTTTTT. Translated: CAWTTSSREKLFF. The V call is TRBV30, the J call TRBJ1-4; the D is unclear. In germline, CDR1 is GTSNPN, CDR2 SVGIG (reference sequence). V gave up 4 bases and J gave up 8 bases, with 14 bases separating them. The CDR3 length is 13 residues.

The V and J genes are TRBV24-1 and TRBJ1-5; no clear D. Trimming removed 3 bases from V and 0 bases from J, with 11 bases in between. Germline V lookup: CDR1 KGHDR, CDR2 SFDVKD. There are 16 residues in the CDR3. CDR3 nucleotides: TGTGCCACCAGTGATCCCCACAGAGATAGCAATCAGCCCCAGCATTTT. It is translated as CATSDPHRDSNQPQHF.

This clone was recorded only once. This sequence joins TRBV6-1 and TRBJ2-3; D remains ambiguous. The CDR3 has 15 residues. Trimming took off 2 bases at V and 1 base at J, with 10 bases between the two ends. From germline, CDR1 is MNHNS and CDR2 SASEGT. CDR3 in DNA: TGTGCCAGCAGTGAATTCGGGTCCCGCACAGATACGCAGTATTTT. Protein product: CASSEFGSRTDTQYF.

The chain is built from TRBV2 and TRBJ1-4; D call uncertain. The CDR3 is made up of 16 amino acids. Germline CDR1 and CDR2: SNHLY and FYNNEI. The V end was cut by 6 bases, the J end by 7 bases, with 21 bases between. CDR3 protein: CASRDAPRVSGEKLFF. DNA for the CDR3: TGTGCCAGCAGAGACGCCCCGCGGGTGTCGGGTGAAAAACTGTTTTTT.

V is TRBV27 and J is TRBJ1-5; 12 nucleotides agree with TRBD1. The germline V gene encodes CDR1 MNHEY and CDR2 SMNVEV (reference sequence). This CDR3 comprises 15 residues. V trimming: 6 bases; J trimming: 6 bases; junction bases outside the gene matches: 6. CDR3 nucleotides: TGTGCCAGCAGGGGGGGGACAGGGGGCGGTCAGCCCCAGCATTTT. It codes for CASRGGTGGGQPQHF.

The genes are TRBV5-1 and TRBJ1-1; D is ambiguous. Trimming left V 0 bases short and J 4 bases short, with 13 bases between. Per the germline V gene, CDR1 is SGHRS and CDR2 is YFSETQ. This CDR3 has 15 residues. The CDR3 protein is CASSLGPEGVTEAFF. CDR3 sequence (DNA): TGCGCCAGCAGCTTGGGTCCGGAGGGAGTCACTGAAGCTTTCTTT.

The J gene is TRBJ1-2, the V gene TRBV6-5, with TRBD1 matching 11 bases. V trimming: 5 bases; J trimming: 8 bases; junction bases outside the gene matches: 4. The V gene's germline CDR1 is MNHEY and CDR2 SVGAGI. This CDR3 has 13 residues. This chain's CDR3 is CASSPRTGGGYTF. CDR3 sequence (DNA): TGTGCCAGCAGTCCGCGGACAGGGGGCGGCTACACCTTC.

The gene calls are TRBV5-1 and TRBJ2-3, with a possible D match to TRBD1 (5 bases). The germline V gene has CDR1 SGHRS and CDR2 YFSETQ. The CDR3 runs 15 residues. Trimming took off 0 bases at V and 4 bases at J, with 12 bases between the two ends. The CDR3 nucleotides are TGCGCCAGCAGCTTGGATGACAGTTACTCAGATACGCAGTATTTT. Translation gives CASSLDDSYSDTQYF.

The rearrangement joins TRBV6-2 or TRBV6-3 to TRBJ2-7; D is perhaps TRBD1 (6 bases). V lost 6 bases, J lost 6 bases, and 21 bases lay in between. Looked up from germline, CDR1 is MNHEY and CDR2 is SVGEGT. This CDR3 contains 15 residues. The CDR3 DNA is TGTGCCAGCAGCCCGGGACACCGGCCCCCATCCGAGCAGTACTTC. The encoded protein is CASSPGHRPPSEQYF.

CDR3 loop: CASSTGRGAQGYGYTF. The CDR3 DNA is TGTGCCAGTAGTACCGGACGGGGGGCACAAGGCTATGGCTACACCTTC. V gene TRBV19 combines with J gene TRBJ1-2; D may be TRBD1 (6 bases). V shed 4 bases and J shed 4 bases, with 19 bases lying between them. This CDR3 contains 16 residues. Germline loops: CDR1 LNHDA, CDR2 SQIVND (reference sequence).